This T cell receptor (beta chain) was captured in a study of T cell responses to AZD1222 COVID-19 vaccine. Study as a whole: Samples with a second dose at about 4 or about 12 weeks were pooled together.

This clone was recorded once. Its specificity is not known. Study-wide points: Following two doses of AZD1222, Spike-specific TCR breadth and depth rose. It should be noted that donors were predominantly white British and more often female, and clonal diversity was possibly underestimated.

The data were produced by immunoSEQ multiplex PCR, yet TCRdb's version contains in-frame clones alone and is incomplete. The table records 110,000 or so clones, about 81% of them present only once. This clonotype originated in an adult in good health. The sequencing used peripheral blood, collected on day 0 of AZD1222 vaccination.

The CDR3 here is CASSGITGRNSPLHF. CDR3 sequence (DNA): TGTGCCAGCAGCGGAATTACAGGGCGGAATTCACCCCTCCACTTT. The chain uses TRBV5-6 and TRBJ1-6; tentative D call: TRBD1 (6 bases). The germline gives CDR1 SGHDT, CDR2 YYEEEE. V lost 4 bases and J 7 bases, leaving 15 bases between the germline ends. CDR3 length: 15 amino acids.